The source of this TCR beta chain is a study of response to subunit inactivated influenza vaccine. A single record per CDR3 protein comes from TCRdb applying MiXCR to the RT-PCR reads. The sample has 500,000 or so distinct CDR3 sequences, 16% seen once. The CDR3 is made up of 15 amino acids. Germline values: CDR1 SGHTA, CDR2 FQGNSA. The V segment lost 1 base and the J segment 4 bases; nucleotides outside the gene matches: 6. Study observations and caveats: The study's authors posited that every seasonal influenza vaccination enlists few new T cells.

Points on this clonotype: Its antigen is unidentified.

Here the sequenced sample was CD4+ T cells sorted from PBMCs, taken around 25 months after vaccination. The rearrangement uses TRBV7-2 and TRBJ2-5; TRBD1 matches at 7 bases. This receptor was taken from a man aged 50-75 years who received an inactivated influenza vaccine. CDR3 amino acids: CASSLGTGALETQYF. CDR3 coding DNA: TGTGCCAGCAGCTTAGGAACAGGGGCCTTAGAGACCCAGTACTTC.